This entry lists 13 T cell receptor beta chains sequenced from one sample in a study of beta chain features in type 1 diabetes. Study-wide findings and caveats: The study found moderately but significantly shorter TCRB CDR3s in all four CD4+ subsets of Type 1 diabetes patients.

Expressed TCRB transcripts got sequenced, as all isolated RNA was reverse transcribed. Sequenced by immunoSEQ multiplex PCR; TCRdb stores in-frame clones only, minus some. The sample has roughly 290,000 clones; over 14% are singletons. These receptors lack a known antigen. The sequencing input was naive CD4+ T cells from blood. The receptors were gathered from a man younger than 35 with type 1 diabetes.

The DNA for the CDR3 is TGTGCCAGCAGCTGGACTAGCGGGGGGGTTGGAAACATTCAGTACTTC. Its translation is CASSWTSGGVGNIQYF. The chain carries TRBV5-6 and TRBJ2-4, with 15 bases lining up with TRBD2. Germline V gene data show CDR1 as SGHDT and CDR2 as YYEEEE. The CDR3 extends over 16 amino acids. With 3 bases clipped from V and 6 bases from J, the junction kept 4 bases outside the gene matches.

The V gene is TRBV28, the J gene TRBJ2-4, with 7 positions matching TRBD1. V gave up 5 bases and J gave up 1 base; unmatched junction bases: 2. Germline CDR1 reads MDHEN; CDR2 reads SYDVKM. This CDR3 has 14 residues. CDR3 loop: CASSTGVAKNIQYF. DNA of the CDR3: TGTGCCAGCAGTACAGGGGTGGCCAAAAACATTCAGTACTTC.

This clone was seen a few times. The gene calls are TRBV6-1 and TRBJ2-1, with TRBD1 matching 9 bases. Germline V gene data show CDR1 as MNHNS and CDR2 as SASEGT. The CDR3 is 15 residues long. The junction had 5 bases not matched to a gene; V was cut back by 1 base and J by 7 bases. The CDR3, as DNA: TGTGCCAGCAGTGAAGGGGGACAGGGATTTAATGAGCAGTTCTTC. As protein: CASSEGGQGFNEQFF.

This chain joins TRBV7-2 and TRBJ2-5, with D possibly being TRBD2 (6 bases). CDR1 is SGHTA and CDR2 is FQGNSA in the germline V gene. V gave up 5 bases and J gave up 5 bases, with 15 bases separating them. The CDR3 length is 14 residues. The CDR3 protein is CASSTRELAETQYF. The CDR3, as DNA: TGTGCCAGCAGCACCCGGGAGTTAGCGGAGACCCAGTACTTC.

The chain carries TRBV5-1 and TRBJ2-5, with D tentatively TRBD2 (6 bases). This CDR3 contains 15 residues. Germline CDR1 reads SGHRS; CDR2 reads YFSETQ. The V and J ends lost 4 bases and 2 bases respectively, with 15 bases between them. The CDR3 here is CASSPGPGTQETQYF. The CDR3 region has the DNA TGCGCCAGCAGCCCGGGACCCGGGACTCAAGAGACCCAGTACTTC.

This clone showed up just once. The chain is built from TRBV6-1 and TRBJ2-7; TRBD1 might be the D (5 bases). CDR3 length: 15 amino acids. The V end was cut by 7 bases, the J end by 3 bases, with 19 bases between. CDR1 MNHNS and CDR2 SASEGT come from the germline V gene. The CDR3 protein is CASTTTPGSYYEQYF. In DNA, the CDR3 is TGTGCCAGCACAACGACCCCAGGGTCTTACTACGAGCAGTACTTC.

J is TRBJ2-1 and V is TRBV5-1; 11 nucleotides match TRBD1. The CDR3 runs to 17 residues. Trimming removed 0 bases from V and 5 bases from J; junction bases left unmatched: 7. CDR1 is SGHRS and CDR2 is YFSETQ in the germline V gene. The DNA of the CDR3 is TGCGCCAGCAGCTTGGAGGGGACAGGGGGAAGAGACAATGAGCAGTTCTTC. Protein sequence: CASSLEGTGGRDNEQFF.

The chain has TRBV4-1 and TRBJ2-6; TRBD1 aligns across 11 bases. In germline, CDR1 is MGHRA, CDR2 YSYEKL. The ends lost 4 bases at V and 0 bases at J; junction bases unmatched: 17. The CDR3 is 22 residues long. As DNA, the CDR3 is TGCGCCAGCAGCCTTTTTCGACCCCCCAGGACAGGGGGCTTCTCTGGGGCCAACGTCCTGACTTTC. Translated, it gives CASSLFRPPRTGGFSGANVLTF.

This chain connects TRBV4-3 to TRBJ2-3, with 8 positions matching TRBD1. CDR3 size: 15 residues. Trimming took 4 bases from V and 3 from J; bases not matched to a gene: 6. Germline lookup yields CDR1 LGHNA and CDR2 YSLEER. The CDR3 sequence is CASSPQGAGTDTQYF. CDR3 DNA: TGCGCCAGCAGCCCGCAGGGGGCAGGGACAGATACGCAGTATTTT.

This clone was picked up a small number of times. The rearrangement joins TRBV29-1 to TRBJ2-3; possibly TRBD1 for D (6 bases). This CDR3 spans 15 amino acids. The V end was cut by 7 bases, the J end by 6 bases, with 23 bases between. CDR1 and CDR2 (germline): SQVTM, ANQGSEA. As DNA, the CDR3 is TGCAGCGCGGCCCGACCCACGGACAGTTCCGATACGCAGTATTTT. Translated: CSAARPTDSSDTQYF.

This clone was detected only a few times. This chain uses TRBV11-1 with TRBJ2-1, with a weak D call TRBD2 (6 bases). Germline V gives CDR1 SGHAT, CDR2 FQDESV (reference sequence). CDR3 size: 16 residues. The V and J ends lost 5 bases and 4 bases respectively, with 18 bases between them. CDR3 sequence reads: CASSPGTPSPYNEQFF. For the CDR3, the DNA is TGTGCCAGCAGCCCCGGGACTCCAAGCCCGTACAATGAGCAGTTCTTC.

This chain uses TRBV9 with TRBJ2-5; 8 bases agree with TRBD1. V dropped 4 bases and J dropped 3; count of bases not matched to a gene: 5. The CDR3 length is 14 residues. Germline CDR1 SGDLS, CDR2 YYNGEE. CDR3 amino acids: CASSFRQGKETQYF. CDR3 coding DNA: TGTGCCAGCAGCTTCCGACAGGGGAAAGAGACCCAGTACTTC.

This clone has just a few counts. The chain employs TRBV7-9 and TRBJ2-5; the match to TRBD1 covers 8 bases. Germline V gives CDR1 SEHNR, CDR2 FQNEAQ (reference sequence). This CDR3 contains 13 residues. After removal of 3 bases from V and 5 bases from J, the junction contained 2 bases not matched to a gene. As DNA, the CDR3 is TGTGCCAGCAGCTTCAGGGGGCTGGAGACCCAGTACTTC. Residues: CASSFRGLETQYF.